This section outlines one T cell receptor (beta chain) sequence together with its context. Its antigen is still unknown. Other DNA variants within this sample encode the same CDR3. Trimming stripped 5 bases from V and 1 base from J, with 5 bases between. The CDR3 spans 11 residues. Germline V gives CDR1 SQVTM, CDR2 ANQGSEA. The sample belongs to a study of cytomegalovirus exposure and HLA in healthy donors. Study-level points and caveats: In a later analysis, TCR beta V- and J-gene trimming was associated with a missense DCLRE1C variant.

Donors in the study were healthy people who gave bone marrow. Primers: 60 Vbeta forward and 13 Jbeta reverse. Assay: immunoSEQ multiplex PCR; the TCRdb copy retains only in-frame clones and omits some. Found here are about 200,000 clones; the top ten clones hold around 1.1%. This receptor was identified in a girl aged 2 to 9 in good health and CMV-seropositive. The chain combines TRBV29-1 with TRBJ1-1; D is undetermined. The sequencing input was PBMCs. The CDR3: CSVLRNTEAFF. The DNA for the CDR3 is TGCAGCGTTCTGAGGAACACTGAAGCTTTCTTT.